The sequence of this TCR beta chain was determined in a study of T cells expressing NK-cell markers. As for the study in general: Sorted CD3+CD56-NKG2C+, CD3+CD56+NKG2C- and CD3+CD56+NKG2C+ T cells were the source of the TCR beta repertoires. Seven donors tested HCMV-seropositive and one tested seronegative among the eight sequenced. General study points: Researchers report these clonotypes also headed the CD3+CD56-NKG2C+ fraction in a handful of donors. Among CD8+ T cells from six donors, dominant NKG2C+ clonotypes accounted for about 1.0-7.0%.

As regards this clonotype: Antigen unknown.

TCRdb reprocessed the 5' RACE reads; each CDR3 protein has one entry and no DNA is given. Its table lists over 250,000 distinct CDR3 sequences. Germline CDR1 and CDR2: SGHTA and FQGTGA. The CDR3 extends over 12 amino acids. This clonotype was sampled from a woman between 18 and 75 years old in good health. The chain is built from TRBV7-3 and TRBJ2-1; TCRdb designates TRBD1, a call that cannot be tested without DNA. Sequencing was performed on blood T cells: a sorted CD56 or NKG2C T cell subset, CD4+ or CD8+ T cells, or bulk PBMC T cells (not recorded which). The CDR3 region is CASSLNRGEQFF.